These 3 T cell receptor beta chains were all obtained from the same sample, sequenced in a study of T cells in Graves' hyperthyroidism and ophthalmopathy (dated by TCRdb to about 2019). Libraries were built with multiplex PCR. The run used an Illumina HiSeq 2000. The TCR beta CDR3 regions were amplified from RNA transcripts. The TCR CDR3 was subjected to a first round of RT-PCR using the HTBI primer set and the Qiagen OneStep RT-PCR kit. TCRdb reran the public reads through fastp at Q25 and MiXCR, keeping productive beta chains. Records with the same CDR3 protein are collapsed into one entry carrying the most frequent genes and DNA. The sample includes 600,000 to 700,000 distinct CDR3 sequences, with over 40% observed a single time. Of the sample, approximately 6.8% is held by the ten largest clones. The sequenced sample was peripheral blood or thyroid tissue (not recorded which). These receptor sequences come from an adult man with Graves' disease, either hyperthyroidism or ophthalmopathy (not recorded which).

The chain links TRBV24-1 to TRBJ2-2, with TRBD2 matching 7 bases. J gave up 0 bases and V 2 bases, and 5 bases lay outside the gene matches. CDR3 length: 17 residues. In germline, CDR1 is KGHDR, CDR2 SFDVKD. The CDR3 nucleotides are TGTGCCACCAGTGATTGGGACTACCCAACGAACACCGGGGAGCTGTTTTTT. The encoded protein is CATSDWDYPTNTGELFF.

This clonotype was seen at least ten times. The rearrangement uses TRBV29-1 and TRBJ1-1; 8 nucleotides line up with TRBD1. Per germline, CDR1 SQVTM and CDR2 ANQGSEA. This CDR3 has 13 amino acids. V was clipped by 7 bases and J by 4 bases; unmatched bases: 8. The CDR3 sequence: CSGSTQGGTEAFF. For the CDR3, the DNA is TGCAGCGGAAGTACACAGGGGGGCACTGAAGCTTTCTTT.

The chain is built from TRBV10-3 and TRBJ1-5, with D possibly being TRBD1 (5 bases). The V gene's germline CDR1 is ENHRY and CDR2 SYGVKD. There are 16 residues in the CDR3. Trimming stripped 0 bases from V and 6 bases from J, with 15 bases between. CDR3 DNA sequence: TGTGCCATCAGTGAGTCGGGGGACGGTGCGGCTCAGCCCCAGCATTTT. The encoded protein is CAISESGDGAAQPQHF.